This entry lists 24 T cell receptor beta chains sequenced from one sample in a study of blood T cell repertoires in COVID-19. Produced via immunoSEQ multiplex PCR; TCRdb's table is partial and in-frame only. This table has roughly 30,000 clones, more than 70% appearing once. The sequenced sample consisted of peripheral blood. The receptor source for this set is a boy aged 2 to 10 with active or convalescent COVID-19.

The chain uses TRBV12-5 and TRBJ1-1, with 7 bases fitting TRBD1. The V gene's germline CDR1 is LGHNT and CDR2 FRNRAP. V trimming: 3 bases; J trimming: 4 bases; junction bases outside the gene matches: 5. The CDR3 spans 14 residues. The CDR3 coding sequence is TGTGCTAGTGGTTTAAGCCAGGGGGGCACTGAAGCTTTCTTT. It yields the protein CASGLSQGGTEAFF.

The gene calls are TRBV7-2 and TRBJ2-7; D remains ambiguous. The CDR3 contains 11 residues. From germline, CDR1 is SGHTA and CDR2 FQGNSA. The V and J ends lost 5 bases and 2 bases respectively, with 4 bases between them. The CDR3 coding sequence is TGTGCCAGCAGCCCTGCCTACGAGCAGTACTTC. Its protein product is CASSPAYEQYF. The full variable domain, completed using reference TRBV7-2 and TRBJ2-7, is GAGVSQSPSNKVTEKGKDVELRCDPISGHTALYWYRQSLGQGLEFLIYFQGNSAPDKSGLPSDRFSAERTGGSVSTLTIQRTQQEDSAVYLCASSPAYEQYFGPGTRLTVT.

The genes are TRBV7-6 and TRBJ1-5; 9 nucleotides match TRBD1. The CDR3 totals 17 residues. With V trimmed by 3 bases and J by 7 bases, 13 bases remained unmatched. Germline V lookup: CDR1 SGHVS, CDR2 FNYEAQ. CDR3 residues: CASSLGPGQGKGQPQHF. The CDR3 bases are TGTGCCAGCAGCTTGGGTCCGGGACAGGGAAAAGGCCAGCCCCAGCATTTT.

The CDR3 bases are TGTGCCAGCAGCCCGCGGACTAGCGGTCGCACAGATACGCAGTATTTT. Translated, it gives CASSPRTSGRTDTQYF. This chain connects TRBV9 to TRBJ2-3, with 10 bases aligning to TRBD2. Losses at the gene ends were 4 bases for V and 1 base for J; bases not matched to a gene: 6. Germline loops: CDR1 SGDLS, CDR2 YYNGEE. The CDR3 sequence is 16 residues long.

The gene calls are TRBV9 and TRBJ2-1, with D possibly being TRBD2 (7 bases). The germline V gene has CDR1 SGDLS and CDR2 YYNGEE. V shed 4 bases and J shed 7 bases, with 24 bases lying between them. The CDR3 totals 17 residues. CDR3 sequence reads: CASSPHGGGLPWNEQFF. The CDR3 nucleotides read TGTGCCAGCAGCCCCCACGGCGGGGGCTTGCCGTGGAATGAGCAGTTCTTC. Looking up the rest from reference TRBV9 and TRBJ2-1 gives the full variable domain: DSGVTQTPKHLITATGQRVTLRCSPRSGDLSVYWYQQSLDQGLQFLIQYYNGEERAKGNILERFSAQQFPDLHSELNLSSLELGDSALYFCASSPHGGGLPWNEQFFGPGTRLTVL.

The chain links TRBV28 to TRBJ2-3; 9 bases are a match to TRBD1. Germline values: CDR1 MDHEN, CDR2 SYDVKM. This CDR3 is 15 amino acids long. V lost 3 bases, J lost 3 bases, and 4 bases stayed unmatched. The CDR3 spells CASSLSDRGTDTQYF. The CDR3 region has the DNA TGTGCCAGCAGTTTGTCGGACAGGGGAACAGATACGCAGTATTTT.

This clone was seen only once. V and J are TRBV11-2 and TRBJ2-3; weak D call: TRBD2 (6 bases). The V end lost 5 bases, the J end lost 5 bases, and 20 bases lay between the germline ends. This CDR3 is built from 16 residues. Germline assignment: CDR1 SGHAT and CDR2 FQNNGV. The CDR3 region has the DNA TGTGCCAGCAGCCCCCGACTAGAGGGCCGGGGAGATACGCAGTATTTT. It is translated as CASSPRLEGRGDTQYF. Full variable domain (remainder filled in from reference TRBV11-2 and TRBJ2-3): EAGVAQSPRYKIIEKRQSVAFWCNPISGHATLYWYQQILGQGPKLLIQFQNNGVVDDSQLPKDRFSAERLKGVDSTLKIQPAKLEDSAVYLCASSPRLEGRGDTQYFGPGTRLTVL.

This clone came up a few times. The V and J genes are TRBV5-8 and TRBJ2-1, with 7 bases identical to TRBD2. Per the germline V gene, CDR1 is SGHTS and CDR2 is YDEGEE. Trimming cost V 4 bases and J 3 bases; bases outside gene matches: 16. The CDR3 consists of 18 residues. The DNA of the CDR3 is TGTGCCAGCAGCCCCATCATACCCGCGGGAGCCTTCTACAATGAGCAGTTCTTC. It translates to CASSPIIPAGAFYNEQFF.

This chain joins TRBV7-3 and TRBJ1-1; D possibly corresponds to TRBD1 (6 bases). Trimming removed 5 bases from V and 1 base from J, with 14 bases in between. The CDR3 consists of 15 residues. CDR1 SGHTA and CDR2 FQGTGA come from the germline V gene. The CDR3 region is CASSPTGRGNTEAFF. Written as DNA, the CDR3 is TGTGCCAGCAGCCCGACAGGCAGGGGGAACACTGAAGCTTTCTTT.

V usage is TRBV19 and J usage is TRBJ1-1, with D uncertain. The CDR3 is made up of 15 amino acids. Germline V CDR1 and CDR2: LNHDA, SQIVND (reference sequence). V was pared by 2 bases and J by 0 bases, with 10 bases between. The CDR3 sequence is CASSIIENMNTEAFF. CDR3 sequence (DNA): TGTGCCAGTAGTATAATTGAAAACATGAACACTGAAGCTTTCTTT.

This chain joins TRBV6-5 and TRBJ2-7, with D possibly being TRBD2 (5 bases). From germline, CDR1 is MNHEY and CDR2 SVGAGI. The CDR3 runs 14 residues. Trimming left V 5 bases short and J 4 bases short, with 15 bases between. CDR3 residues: CASSLNSGFYEQYV. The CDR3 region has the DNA TGTGCCAGCAGTCTTAACTCGGGATTTTACGAGCAGTACGTC.

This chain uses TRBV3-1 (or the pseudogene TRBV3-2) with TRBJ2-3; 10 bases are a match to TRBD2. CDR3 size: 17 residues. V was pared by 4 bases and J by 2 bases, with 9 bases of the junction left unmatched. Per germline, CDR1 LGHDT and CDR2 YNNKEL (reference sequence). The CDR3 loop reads CASSRKGAGGFTDTQYF. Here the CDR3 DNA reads TGTGCCAGCAGCCGGAAGGGAGCGGGAGGGTTCACAGATACGCAGTATTTT.

Written as DNA, the CDR3 is TGTGCCAGCAGTTTATCGGGACAGGGGGGAGAAAAACTGTTTTTT. Amino acid sequence: CASSLSGQGGEKLFF. The chain has TRBV27 and TRBJ1-4, with TRBD1 identical over 11 bases. CDR1 and CDR2 (germline): MNHEY, SMNVEV (reference sequence). After removal of 0 bases from V and 8 bases from J, the junction contained 2 bases not matched to a gene. CDR3 size: 15 residues.

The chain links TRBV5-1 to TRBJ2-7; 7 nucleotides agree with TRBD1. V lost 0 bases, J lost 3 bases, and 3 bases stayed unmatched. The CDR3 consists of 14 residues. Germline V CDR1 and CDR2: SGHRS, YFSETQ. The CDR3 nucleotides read TGCGCCAGCAGCTTGGAAGGGACAGACTACGAGCAGTACTTC. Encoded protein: CASSLEGTDYEQYF. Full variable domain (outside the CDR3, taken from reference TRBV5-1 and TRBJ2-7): KAGVTQTPRYLIKTRGQQVTLSCSPISGHRSVSWYQQTPGQGLQFLFEYFSETQRNKGNFPGRFSGRQFSNSRSEMNVSTLELGDSALYLCASSLEGTDYEQYFGPGTRLTVT.

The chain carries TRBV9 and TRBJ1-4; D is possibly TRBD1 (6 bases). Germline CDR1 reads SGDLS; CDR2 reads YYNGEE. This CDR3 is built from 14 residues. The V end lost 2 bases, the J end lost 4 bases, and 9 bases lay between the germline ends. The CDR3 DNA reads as TGTGCCAGCAGCGTTGGACAGTTTAATGAAAAACTGTTTTTT. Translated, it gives CASSVGQFNEKLFF.

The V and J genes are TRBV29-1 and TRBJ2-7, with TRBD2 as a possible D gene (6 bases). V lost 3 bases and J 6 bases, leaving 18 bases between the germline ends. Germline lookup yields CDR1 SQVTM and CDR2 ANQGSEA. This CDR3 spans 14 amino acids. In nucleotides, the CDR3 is TGCAGCGTTGAGGCTAGCAGCGGGCTCAGCGAGCAGTACTTC. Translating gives CSVEASSGLSEQYF.

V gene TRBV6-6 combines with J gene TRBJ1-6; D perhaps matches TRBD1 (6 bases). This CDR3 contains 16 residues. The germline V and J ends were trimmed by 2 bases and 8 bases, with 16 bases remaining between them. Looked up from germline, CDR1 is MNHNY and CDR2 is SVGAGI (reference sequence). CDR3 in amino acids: CASSYARRQEDSPLHF. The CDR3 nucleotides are TGTGCCAGCAGTTACGCCAGGCGACAGGAGGATTCACCCCTCCACTTT.

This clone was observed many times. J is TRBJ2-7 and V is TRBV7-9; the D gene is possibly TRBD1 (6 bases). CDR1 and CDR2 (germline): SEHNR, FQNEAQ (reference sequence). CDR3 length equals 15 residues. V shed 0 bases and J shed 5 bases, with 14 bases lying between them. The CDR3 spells CASSLASGVAHEQYF. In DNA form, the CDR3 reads TGTGCCAGCAGCTTAGCGTCAGGGGTAGCGCACGAGCAGTACTTC.

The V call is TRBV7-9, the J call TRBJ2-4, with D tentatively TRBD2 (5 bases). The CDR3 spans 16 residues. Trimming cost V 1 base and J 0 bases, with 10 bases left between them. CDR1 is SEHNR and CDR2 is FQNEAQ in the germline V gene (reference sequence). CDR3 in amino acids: CASSLERVLAKNIQYF. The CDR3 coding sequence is TGTGCCAGCAGCTTAGAGAGGGTCCTAGCCAAAAACATTCAGTACTTC.

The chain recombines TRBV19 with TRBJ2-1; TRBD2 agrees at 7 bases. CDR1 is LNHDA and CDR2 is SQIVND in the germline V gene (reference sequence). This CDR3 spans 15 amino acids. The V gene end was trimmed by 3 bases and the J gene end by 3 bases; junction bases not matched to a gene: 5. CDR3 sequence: CASSIGGTNYNEQFF. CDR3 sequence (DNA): TGTGCCAGTAGTATTGGGGGGACTAACTACAATGAGCAGTTCTTC.

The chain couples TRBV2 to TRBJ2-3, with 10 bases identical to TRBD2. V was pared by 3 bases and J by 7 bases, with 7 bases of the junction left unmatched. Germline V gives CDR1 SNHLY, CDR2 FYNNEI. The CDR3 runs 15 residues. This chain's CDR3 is CASSEDSGGLNTQYF. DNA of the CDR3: TGTGCCAGCAGTGAGGATAGCGGGGGGTTAAATACGCAGTATTTT. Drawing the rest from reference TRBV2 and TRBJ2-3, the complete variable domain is EPEVTQTPSHQVTQMGQEVILRCVPISNHLYFYWYRQILGQKVEFLVSFYNNEISEKSEIFDDQFSVERPDGSNFTLKIRSTKLEDSAMYFCASSEDSGGLNTQYFGPGTRLTVL.

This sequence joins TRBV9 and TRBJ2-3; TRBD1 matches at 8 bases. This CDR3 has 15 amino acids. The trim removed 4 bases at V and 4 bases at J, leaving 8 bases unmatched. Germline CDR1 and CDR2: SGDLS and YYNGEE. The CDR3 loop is CASSTRTGSPDTQYF. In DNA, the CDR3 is TGTGCCAGCAGCACTAGGACAGGGAGCCCAGATACGCAGTATTTT.

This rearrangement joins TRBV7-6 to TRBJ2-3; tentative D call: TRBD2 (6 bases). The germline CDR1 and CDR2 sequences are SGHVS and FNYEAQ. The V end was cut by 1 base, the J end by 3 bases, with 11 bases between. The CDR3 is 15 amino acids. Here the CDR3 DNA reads TGTGCCAGCAGCTTAGGGCTCGGGAGAACAGATACGCAGTATTTT. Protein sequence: CASSLGLGRTDTQYF.

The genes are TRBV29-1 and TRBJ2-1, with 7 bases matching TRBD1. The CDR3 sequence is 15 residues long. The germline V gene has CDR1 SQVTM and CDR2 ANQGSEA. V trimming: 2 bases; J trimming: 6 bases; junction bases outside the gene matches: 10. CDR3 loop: CSVEPSFEGANEQFF. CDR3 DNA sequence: TGCAGCGTTGAACCCTCCTTTGAGGGGGCCAATGAGCAGTTCTTC.